This T cell receptor beta chain is from a study of T cells expressing NK-cell markers. Study details: The sequencing cohort of eight donors included seven HCMV-seropositive individuals and one seronegative individual. Study-level findings and limits: In a few donors, dominant clonotypes made up about 25-65% of CD3+CD56-NKG2C+ cells. Over 5 donors carried dominant NKG2C+ clonotypes that made up 1.0-7.0% of their CD8+ T cells.

Germline lookup yields CDR1 SGHTA and CDR2 FQGNSA. CDR3 length: 18 amino acids. One entry per CDR3 protein, without DNA, is what TCRdb gives after re-calling the 5' RACE reads. This repertoire includes about 260,000 distinct CDR3 sequences. Notes on this clonotype: Antigen unknown.

The chain employs TRBV7-2 and TRBJ2-1; with no DNA, the TCRdb D assignment of TRBD2 cannot be verified. This receptor was taken from a man between 18 and 35 years old in good health. Sequenced input: blood T cells: a sorted CD56 or NKG2C T cell subset, CD4+ or CD8+ T cells, or bulk PBMC T cells (not recorded which). The CDR3 sequence: CASSLAMLGLAGVVEQFF.